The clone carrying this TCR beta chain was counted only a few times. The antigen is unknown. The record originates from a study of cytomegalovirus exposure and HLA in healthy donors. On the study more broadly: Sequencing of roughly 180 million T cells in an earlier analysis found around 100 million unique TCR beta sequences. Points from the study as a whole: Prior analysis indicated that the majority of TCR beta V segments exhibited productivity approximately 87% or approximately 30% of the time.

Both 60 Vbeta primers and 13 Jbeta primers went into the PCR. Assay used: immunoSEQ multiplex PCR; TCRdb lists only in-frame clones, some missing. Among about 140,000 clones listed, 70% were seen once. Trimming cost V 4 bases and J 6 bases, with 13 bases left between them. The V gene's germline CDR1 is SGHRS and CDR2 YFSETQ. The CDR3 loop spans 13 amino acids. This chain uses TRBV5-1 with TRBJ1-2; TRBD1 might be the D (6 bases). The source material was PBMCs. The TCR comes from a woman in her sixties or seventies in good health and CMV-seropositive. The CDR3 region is CASSAAQGNGYTF. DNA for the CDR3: TGCGCCAGCAGCGCAGCACAGGGTAATGGCTACACCTTC.